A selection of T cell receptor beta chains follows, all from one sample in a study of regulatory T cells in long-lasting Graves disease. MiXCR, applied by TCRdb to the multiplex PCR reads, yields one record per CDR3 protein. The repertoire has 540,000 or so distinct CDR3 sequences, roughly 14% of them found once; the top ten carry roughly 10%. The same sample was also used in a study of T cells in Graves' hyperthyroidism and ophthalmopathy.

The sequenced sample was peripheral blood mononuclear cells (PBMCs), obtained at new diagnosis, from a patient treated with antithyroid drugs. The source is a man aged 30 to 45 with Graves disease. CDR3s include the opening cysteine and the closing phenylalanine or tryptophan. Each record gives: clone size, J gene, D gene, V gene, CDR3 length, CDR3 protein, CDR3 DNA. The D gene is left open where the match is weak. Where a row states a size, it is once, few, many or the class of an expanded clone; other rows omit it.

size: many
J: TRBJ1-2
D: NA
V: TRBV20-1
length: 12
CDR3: CSAREQGYGYTF
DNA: TGCAGTGCTAGAGAGCAAGGCTATGGCTACACCTTC

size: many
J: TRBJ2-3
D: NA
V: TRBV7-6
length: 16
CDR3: CASRSEAALSTDTQYF
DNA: TGTGCCAGCAGGTCAGAAGCGGCCCTTAGCACAGATACGCAGTATTTT

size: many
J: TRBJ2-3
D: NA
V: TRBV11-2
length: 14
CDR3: CASSLDGVGNTQYF
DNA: TGTGCCAGCAGCTTAGATGGGGTTGGCAATACGCAGTATTTT

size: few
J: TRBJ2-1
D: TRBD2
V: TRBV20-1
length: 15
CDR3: CSAPALSGRANEQFF
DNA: TGCAGTGCCCCGGCCCTTAGCGGGAGGGCGAATGAGCAGTTCTTC

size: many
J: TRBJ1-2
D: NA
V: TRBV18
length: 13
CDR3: CASSPGTVYGYTF
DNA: TGTGCCAGCAGCCCAGGGACGGTCTATGGCTACACCTTC

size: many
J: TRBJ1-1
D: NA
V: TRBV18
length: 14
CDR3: CASSPGSIDTEAFF
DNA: TGTGCCAGCTCACCAGGCAGCATAGACACTGAAGCTTTCTTT

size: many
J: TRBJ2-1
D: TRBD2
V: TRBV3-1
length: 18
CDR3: CASSPPLAGGRFYNEQFF
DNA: TGTGCCAGCAGCCCACCACTAGCGGGAGGACGCTTCTACAATGAGCAGTTCTTC

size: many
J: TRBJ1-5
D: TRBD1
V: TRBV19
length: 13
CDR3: CASSTAGGWSQHF
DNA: TGTGCCAGTAGTACGGCAGGGGGCTGGTCCCAGCATTTT

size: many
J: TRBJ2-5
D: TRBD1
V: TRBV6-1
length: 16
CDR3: CASSLGTVSYQETQYF
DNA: TGTGCCAGCAGTCTTGGGACAGTCTCGTACCAAGAGACCCAGTACTTC

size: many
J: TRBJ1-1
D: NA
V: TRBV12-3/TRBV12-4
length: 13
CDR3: CASSAGRWTEAFF
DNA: TGTGCCAGCAGTGCAGGGAGGTGGACTGAAGCTTTCTTT

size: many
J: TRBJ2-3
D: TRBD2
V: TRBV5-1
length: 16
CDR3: CASSFARTSGTDTQYF
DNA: TGTGCCAGCAGCTTTGCGCGGACTAGCGGGACAGATACGCAGTATTTT

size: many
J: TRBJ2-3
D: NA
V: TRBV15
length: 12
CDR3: CATSRESDTQYF
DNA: TGTGCCACCAGCAGAGAGAGTGATACGCAGTATTTT

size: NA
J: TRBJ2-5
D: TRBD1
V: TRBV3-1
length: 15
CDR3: CASIGGTGRRETQYF
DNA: TGTGCCAGCATTGGAGGGACAGGGAGGAGAGAGACCCAGTACTTC

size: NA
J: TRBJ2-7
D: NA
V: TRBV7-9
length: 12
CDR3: CASSYQQGKEYF
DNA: TGTGCCAGCAGCTACCAACAGGGCAAGGAGTACTTC

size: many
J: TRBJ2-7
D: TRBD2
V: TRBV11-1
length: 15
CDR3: CASSSRTSGSYEQYF
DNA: TGTGCCAGCAGCTCCAGGACTAGCGGATCCTACGAGCAGTACTTC

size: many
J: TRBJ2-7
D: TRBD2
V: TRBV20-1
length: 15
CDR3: CSAFAQAGESYEQYF
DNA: TGCAGTGCTTTCGCCCAGGCGGGGGAATCCTACGAGCAGTACTTC